The 15 T cell receptor beta chains given below trace back to one sample, sequenced in a study of T cells in Graves' hyperthyroidism and ophthalmopathy. Regions amplified from RNA transcripts were the TCR beta CDR3 regions. Primed by the HTBI set, a first-round RT-PCR was run on the TCR CDR3. TCRdb independently ran MiXCR on the multiplex PCR reads; one entry per CDR3 protein. The data show approximately 700,000 distinct CDR3 sequences, about a sixth seen once. Sequences were obtained from blood. The source of these receptors is a man between 18 and 35 years old with Graves' hyperthyroidism.

The rearrangement links TRBV25-1 to TRBJ2-1; TRBD2 agrees at 9 bases. V gave up 2 bases and J gave up 4 bases; unmatched junction bases: 9. This CDR3 is built from 17 residues. Germline V gene sequence: CDR1 MGHDK, CDR2 SYGVNS. For the CDR3, the DNA is TGTGCCAGCAGTGAACAGATAGCGGGAGTGGGTTACAATGAGCAGTTCTTC. Protein sequence: CASSEQIAGVGYNEQFF.

This clonotype was observed a handful of times. The rearrangement links TRBV30 to TRBJ2-7; D call uncertain. The CDR3 has 14 residues. V lost 1 base and J 2 bases, leaving 12 bases between the germline ends. CDR1 and CDR2 (germline): GTSNPN, SVGIG (reference sequence). For the CDR3, the DNA is TGTGCCTGGAGTGGTAGAGTAAGTGCCTACGAGCAGTACTTC. This sequence encodes CAWSGRVSAYEQYF.

This clonotype was picked up many times. The CDR3 nucleotides are TGTGCCAGCAGTAGCTGGGACAGGTCGGAGGAGCAGTACTTC. Protein: CASSSWDRSEEQYF. The chain carries TRBV12-3 or TRBV12-4 and TRBJ2-7, with 8 bases that match TRBD1. This CDR3 has 14 amino acids. The V segment lost 5 bases and the J segment 7 bases; nucleotides outside the gene matches: 10.

The gene calls are TRBV18 and TRBJ2-1, with 9 bases matching TRBD1. CDR3 size: 15 residues. Germline CDR1 KGHSH, CDR2 LQKENI. J was trimmed by 7 bases and V by 3 bases; bases with no gene match: 7. The CDR3 protein is CASSPRDRAINEQFF. Written as DNA, the CDR3 is TGTGCCAGCTCACCCCGGGACAGGGCCATTAATGAGCAGTTCTTC.

This clonotype was detected only a few times. The J gene is TRBJ2-7, the V gene TRBV6-1, with 9 bases fitting TRBD2. In germline, CDR1 is MNHNS, CDR2 SASEGT. There are 15 residues in the CDR3. V dropped 0 bases and J dropped 4; count of bases not matched to a gene: 4. The CDR3 reads CASSEASGLAYEQYF. CDR3 DNA sequence: TGTGCCAGCAGTGAAGCCTCTGGACTAGCGTACGAGCAGTACTTC.

This clonotype has a count of ten or more. V usage is TRBV12-3 or TRBV12-4 and J usage is TRBJ1-1; D ambiguous. The germline V and J ends were trimmed by 0 bases and 6 bases, with 14 bases remaining between them. The CDR3 contains 15 residues. In nucleotides, the CDR3 is TGTGCCAGCAGTTTAGCGCTTCTTGCTACTCCTGAAGCTTTCTTT. Translated, it gives CASSLALLATPEAFF.

The sample holds a few counts of this clonotype. CDR3: CASSSRQGWVYGYTF. DNA for the CDR3: TGTGCCAGCAGCTCCCGACAGGGGTGGGTCTATGGCTACACCTTC. The chain links TRBV7-2 to TRBJ1-2, with TRBD1 matching 8 bases. The germline V gene encodes CDR1 SGHTA and CDR2 FQGNSA. The CDR3 covers 15 residues. V lost 4 bases and J lost 4; bases outside the gene matches: 8. The full variable domain, in which reference TRBV7-2 and TRBJ1-2 provide the parts outside the CDR3, is GAGVSQSPSNKVTEKGKDVELRCDPISGHTALYWYRQSLGQGLEFLIYFQGNSAPDKSGLPSDRFSAERTGGSVSTLTIQRTQQEDSAVYLCASSSRQGWVYGYTFGSGTRLTVV.

This rearrangement joins TRBV4-1 to TRBJ2-1; TRBD1 agrees at 10 bases. CDR3 length: 14 amino acids. The V gene's germline CDR1 is MGHRA and CDR2 YSYEKL. Losses at the gene ends were 4 bases for V and 10 bases for J; bases not matched to a gene: 7. CDR3 loop: CASSRRQGAYEQFF. CDR3 bases: TGCGCCAGCAGCCGCCGACAGGGGGCGTACGAGCAGTTCTTC.

The rearrangement joins TRBV19 to TRBJ2-1; D is unresolved. The CDR3 spans 16 residues. Trimming cost V 7 bases and J 0 bases, with 16 bases left between them. Germline-derived CDR1 and CDR2 are LNHDA and SQIVND (reference sequence). CDR3 loop: CASTSYAESSYNEQFF. The CDR3 coding sequence is TGTGCCAGTACCAGCTACGCGGAGAGCTCCTACAATGAGCAGTTCTTC.

The rearrangement links TRBV11-2 to TRBJ2-2, with 10 bases lining up with TRBD2. The CDR3 contains 20 residues. The germline gives CDR1 SGHAT, CDR2 FQNNGV. The V segment lost 2 bases and the J segment 4 bases; nucleotides outside the gene matches: 16. The DNA for the CDR3 is TGTGCCAGCAGCTTACCTAATCTGACTAGCGGGCTTTTTATCACCGGGGAGCTGTTTTTT. Translating gives CASSLPNLTSGLFITGELFF.

This clonotype was seen a handful of times. The junction shows a germline mismatch at one end, possibly a read error. The chain uses TRBV2 and TRBJ2-7, with D uncertain. The CDR3 has 12 amino acids. Germline V gene lookup returns CDR1 SNHLY and CDR2 FYNNEI. Here the CDR3 DNA reads TGTGCCAGCAGTAAGGGATCCTCCGAGCAGTACTTC. This translates into CASSKGSSEQYF.

V is TRBV10-3 and J is TRBJ2-1; TRBD2 matches 14 bases. Germline V gene data show CDR1 as ENHRY and CDR2 as SYGVKD. Germline trimming cut 7 bases from V and 0 bases from J; bases unmatched to any gene: 5. CDR3 length equals 17 residues. The CDR3 coding sequence is TGTGCCATCACCACCGGGACTAGCGGGAGCTCCTACAATGAGCAGTTCTTC. Residues: CAITTGTSGSSYNEQFF.

The sample holds a few counts of this clonotype. The V call is TRBV5-1, the J call TRBJ2-7; a possible D gene is TRBD1 (6 bases). The germline V and J ends were trimmed by 1 base and 3 bases, with 11 bases remaining between them. CDR3 length: 14 residues. Germline V gene sequence: CDR1 SGHRS, CDR2 YFSETQ. CDR3 region: CASSLLGTNYEQYF. In nucleotides, the CDR3 is TGCGCCAGCAGCTTGTTGGGGACAAACTACGAGCAGTACTTC.

This clonotype has at least ten counts. The chain employs TRBV28 and TRBJ2-7; possibly TRBD1 or TRBD2 for D (5 bases each). Per germline, CDR1 MDHEN and CDR2 SYDVKM. The CDR3 contains 15 residues. V was cut by 6 bases and J by 6 bases, with 21 bases left in between. The CDR3 region has the DNA TGTGCCAGCAGCGGACTTTATTCCAGGGTTGGCGAGCAGTACTTC. Protein: CASSGLYSRVGEQYF. The full variable domain, with the rest looked up from reference TRBV28 and TRBJ2-7, is DVKVTQSSRYLVKRTGEKVFLECVQDMDHENMFWYRQDPGLGLRLIYFSYDVKMKEKGDIPEGYSVSREKKERFSLILESASTNQTSMYLCASSGLYSRVGEQYFGPGTRLTVT.

The table lists this clonotype with a few counts. CDR3 coding DNA: TGTGCCAGCAGCGTCCCCCTTTTAGCGGGAGGCTACGAGCAGTACTTC. Translating it yields CASSVPLLAGGYEQYF. This chain connects TRBV27 to TRBJ2-7; 10 nucleotides agree with TRBD2. Per germline, CDR1 MNHEY and CDR2 SMNVEV (reference sequence). V dropped 6 bases and J dropped 3; count of bases not matched to a gene: 11. This CDR3 region has 16 residues.